The TCR beta chain under discussion was sequenced for a study of Graves' ophthalmopathy and Graves' hyperthyroidism. Germline lookup yields CDR1 MNHNS and CDR2 SASEGT. The CDR3 is 15 amino acids. V gave up 3 bases and J gave up 5 bases; unmatched junction bases: 4. A diagnosis was made from clinical symptoms together with serum thyroxine, TRAb, thyroid ultrasound and orbital computed tomography. Using RNA transcripts, the TCR beta CDR3 regions were amplified. The first-round RT-PCR employed HTBI primers together with the Qiagen OneStep RT-PCR kit. A multiplex PCR was then performed as the second round. TCRdb itself ran the multiplex PCR reads through MiXCR, one entry per CDR3 protein. The sample holds around 400,000 distinct CDR3 sequences; about 17% are singletons and the top ten take about 1.6%.

This clonotype was obtained from a woman under 30 with Graves' ophthalmopathy. Sequenced sample: peripheral blood. The V call is TRBV6-1, the J call TRBJ1-1; 12 bases fit TRBD1. DNA for the CDR3: TGTGCCAGCAGTGAGGGGACAGGGGGCACAACTGAAGCTTTCTTT. The encoded protein is CASSEGTGGTTEAFF.